This T cell receptor (beta chain) came from a study of T cells after yellow fever vaccination. Study outcomes and limitations: Most clones from primary vaccination were detected again post-booster (96% CD4, more than 85% CD8). A weaker but faster secondary response was observed, peaking on day 5 versus 15.

5'RACE template switching produced TCR cDNA carrying a universal primer site and UMIs. TCRdb redid the calling of the 5' RACE reads with MiXCR, one entry per CDR3 protein. The sample includes around 610,000 distinct CDR3 sequences, roughly 12% of them seen just once. This clonotype was seen a single time. Its antigen is as yet unknown. V was clipped by 6 bases and J by 6 bases, with 9 bases between them. This CDR3 comprises 11 residues. Germline lookup yields CDR1 DFQATT and CDR2 SNEGSKA (reference sequence). V is TRBV20-1 and J is TRBJ2-1; D is unresolved. The sequencing here drew on PBMCs, taken on the day of the yellow fever booster vaccination. This receptor was identified in a man aged 30 to 39 who received the YFV17D yellow fever vaccine. CDR3 sequence: CSAPVLNEQFF. CDR3 nucleotide sequence: TGCAGTGCCCCCGTGCTCAATGAGCAGTTCTTC.